The 16 T cell receptor beta chains reported below all come from one sample, sequenced in a study of blood T cell repertoires in COVID-19. Clones were sequenced by immunoSEQ multiplex PCR, and TCRdb holds only the in-frame ones, with some missing. The sample holds over 350,000 clones, roughly 89% seen once. The sequencing input was peripheral blood. The source is a woman under 40 with active or convalescent COVID-19.

The V gene is TRBV7-9, the J gene TRBJ2-1; the match to TRBD2 covers 9 bases. The CDR3 totals 14 residues. CDR1 SEHNR and CDR2 FQNEAQ come from the germline V gene (reference sequence). Trimming at V came to 3 bases and at J to 15 bases, leaving 12 bases not matched to a gene. CDR3 region: CASSFLAGVNPPFF. DNA of the CDR3: TGTGCCAGCAGCTTCTTAGCGGGAGTGAATCCCCCGTTCTTC.

The chain recombines TRBV29-1 with TRBJ2-1, with D possibly being TRBD1 (7 bases). CDR3 length: 14 amino acids. V lost 4 bases to trimming and J lost 9 bases, with 19 bases between them. CDR1 and CDR2 from the germline V gene are SQVTM and ANQGSEA. The CDR3 DNA sequence: TGCAGCGTTGCGCCGCAGGGGGGTGGTGGTGAGCAGTTCTTC. Translating gives CSVAPQGGGGEQFF.

This clone was recorded a few times. The gene calls are TRBV12-5 and TRBJ1-6, with TRBD1 matching over 7 bases. The CDR3 spans 14 residues. Trimming took 1 base from V and 10 from J; bases not matched to a gene: 4. Germline lookup yields CDR1 LGHNT and CDR2 FRNRAP. CDR3 loop: CASGLGDRISPLHF. CDR3 sequence (DNA): TGTGCTAGTGGTTTGGGGGACAGAATATCACCCCTCCACTTT.

This clone was counted between two and nine times. V usage is TRBV7-2 and J usage is TRBJ2-1; D remains ambiguous. Trimming took 1 base from V and 7 from J, leaving 14 bases between them. The CDR3 runs 15 residues. CDR1 and CDR2 from the germline V gene are SGHTA and FQGNSA. CDR3: CASSLGPDLKNEQFF. The CDR3 coding sequence is TGTGCCAGCAGCTTAGGTCCCGACTTGAAGAATGAGCAGTTCTTC.

In this sample, this clone turned up once. CDR3 nucleotide sequence: TGCAGCGTTGATCCTAGCGGCCCTGGAAACATTCAGTACTTC. This gives the protein CSVDPSGPGNIQYF. This chain links TRBV29-1 with TRBJ2-4; 7 bases fit TRBD2. CDR3 length equals 14 residues. The junction had 8 bases not matched to a gene; V was cut back by 3 bases and J by 6 bases. Germline V gene sequence: CDR1 SQVTM, CDR2 ANQGSEA.

The J gene is TRBJ2-3, the V gene TRBV11-2; 7 bases align to TRBD2. Germline V gives CDR1 SGHAT, CDR2 FQNNGV. V trimming: 5 bases; J trimming: 1 base; junction bases outside the gene matches: 9. The CDR3 loop spans 16 amino acids. CDR3 DNA sequence: TGTGCCAGCAGCCCCATCCCAAGCGGGGGCACAGATACGCAGTATTTT. Amino acids: CASSPIPSGGTDTQYF.

The chain carries TRBV30 and TRBJ1-4; D is undetermined. The CDR3 consists of 10 residues. With 2 bases removed from V and 8 bases from J, the gap between germline ends came to 3 bases. Germline V gene sequence: CDR1 GTSNPN, CDR2 SVGIG (reference sequence). CDR3 sequence (DNA): TGTGCCTGGAGTAGCGAAAAACTGTTTTTT. Translating gives CAWSSEKLFF. Variable domain in full (rest from reference TRBV30 and TRBJ1-4): SQTIHQWPATLVQPVGSPLSLECTVEGTSNPNLYWYRQAAGRGLQLLFYSVGIGQISSEVPQNLSASRPQDRQFILSSKKLLLSDSGFYLCAWSSEKLFFGSGTQLSVL.

V usage is TRBV3-1 (or the pseudogene TRBV3-2) and J usage is TRBJ2-2; possible D gene TRBD2, 7 bases. Germline CDR1 and CDR2: LGHDT and YNNKEL (reference sequence). This CDR3 spans 16 amino acids. V dropped 4 bases and J dropped 9 bases, with 21 bases sitting between them. For the CDR3, the DNA is TGTGCCAGCAGCCTAACGGGGGGCGTAGGGTCCAGGGAGCTGTTTTTT. This encodes CASSLTGGVGSRELFF.

This clone was picked up one time. The chain recombines TRBV4-1 with TRBJ1-2; no firm D call. The CDR3 runs 15 residues. Germline assignment: CDR1 MGHRA and CDR2 YSYEKL. Trimming removed 4 bases at V and 8 bases at J, with 20 bases between. CDR3 nucleotides: TGCGCCAGCAGCCTGGCGGGCCCCCCCTCGGGAGGCTACACCTTC. Its translation: CASSLAGPPSGGYTF.

This clone has a single count. The chain couples TRBV6-4 to TRBJ2-3, with TRBD1 matching 8 bases. V lost 0 bases to trimming and J lost 3 bases; unmatched junction nucleotides: 2. CDR1 and CDR2 from the germline V gene are MRHNA and SNTAGT. CDR3 length: 15 residues. The CDR3 nucleotides read TGTGCCAGCAGTGACTCGGGACAGGCAACAGATACGCAGTATTTT. Encoded protein: CASSDSGQATDTQYF.

The chain links TRBV4-2 to TRBJ1-2; 8 bases fit TRBD1. Germline CDR1 and CDR2: LGHNA and YNFKEQ. The J segment lost 3 bases and the V segment lost 2 bases, leaving 5 bases of the junction unmatched. This CDR3 is 15 amino acids long. CDR3 sequence reads: CASSQTGTGDYGYTF. CDR3 nucleotides: TGTGCCAGCAGCCAAACTGGGACAGGAGACTATGGCTACACCTTC.

This chain links TRBV29-1 with TRBJ2-7; 8 nucleotides line up with TRBD2. The V and J ends lost 3 bases and 5 bases, in that order; junction bases with no gene match: 6. The V gene's germline CDR1 is SQVTM and CDR2 ANQGSEA. The CDR3 totals 13 residues. CDR3 sequence: CSVDLGRANEQYF. As DNA, the CDR3 is TGCAGCGTTGACCTCGGGAGGGCCAACGAGCAGTACTTC.

The rearrangement uses TRBV4-1 and TRBJ2-1; TRBD2 aligns across 12 bases. Germline-derived CDR1 and CDR2 are MGHRA and YSYEKL. This CDR3 is built from 16 residues. V lost 3 bases, J lost 5 bases, and 5 bases stayed unmatched. In nucleotides, the CDR3 is TGCGCCAGCAGCCATTCGACTAGCGGGGGAAACAATGAGCAGTTCTTC. The encoded protein is CASSHSTSGGNNEQFF.

The rearrangement links TRBV3-1 (or the pseudogene TRBV3-2) to TRBJ1-5, with 7 bases identical to TRBD1. Germline V gene lookup returns CDR1 LGHDT and CDR2 YNNKEL (reference sequence). The CDR3 has 16 amino acids. Trimming at V came to 1 base and at J to 4 bases, leaving 7 bases not matched to a gene. The CDR3 protein is CASSQAIDRDNQPQHF. The DNA of the CDR3 is TGTGCCAGCAGCCAAGCAATCGACAGGGATAATCAGCCCCAGCATTTT.

This chain links TRBV6-2 or TRBV6-3 with TRBJ1-6; D is uncertain. Per germline, CDR1 MNHEY and CDR2 SVGEGT. The CDR3 runs 14 residues. Between the trimmed V and J ends, which lost 2 bases and 7 bases, there was a span of 9 bases. CDR3 amino acids: CASSYGRRNSPLHF. Written as DNA, the CDR3 is TGTGCCAGCAGTTACGGACGGAGGAATTCACCCCTCCACTTT.

The CDR3, as DNA: TGTGCCAGCAGTTTAGCCGGGACAGCGAAAAAAGAGACCCAGTACTTC. It encodes CASSLAGTAKKETQYF. The chain is built from TRBV28 and TRBJ2-5; TRBD1 agrees at 7 bases. Looked up from germline, CDR1 is MDHEN and CDR2 is SYDVKM. V lost 2 bases and J lost 3; bases outside the gene matches: 9. The CDR3 is made up of 16 amino acids.